This entry is about one T cell receptor beta chain. Its antigen is as yet unknown. This sample is drawn from a study of vaccination effects on CD4 cells after COVID-19. A roughly 11-day culture period preceded the isolation of CD4+ T cells. Replacing half the medium with IL-2 medium was done on days 3 and 7. The germline CDR1 and CDR2 sequences are SGHDN and FVKESK. V lost 4 bases to trimming and J lost 0 bases, with 4 bases between them. The CDR3 spans 13 residues. TCRdb keeps only in-frame clones here, not all; method: immunoSEQ multiplex PCR. Of around 50,000 clones listed, 50% to 80% were seen once; the top ten hold approximately 5%.

Sequencing used CD4+ T cells from PBMCs cultured without peptide, obtained before COVID-19 vaccination. This clonotype was obtained from a human donor who received a COVID-19 vaccine. This rearrangement joins TRBV14 to TRBJ1-5; D not certain. CDR3: CASSLYSNQPQHF. In DNA, the CDR3 is TGTGCCAGCAGCCTATATAGCAATCAGCCCCAGCATTTT.